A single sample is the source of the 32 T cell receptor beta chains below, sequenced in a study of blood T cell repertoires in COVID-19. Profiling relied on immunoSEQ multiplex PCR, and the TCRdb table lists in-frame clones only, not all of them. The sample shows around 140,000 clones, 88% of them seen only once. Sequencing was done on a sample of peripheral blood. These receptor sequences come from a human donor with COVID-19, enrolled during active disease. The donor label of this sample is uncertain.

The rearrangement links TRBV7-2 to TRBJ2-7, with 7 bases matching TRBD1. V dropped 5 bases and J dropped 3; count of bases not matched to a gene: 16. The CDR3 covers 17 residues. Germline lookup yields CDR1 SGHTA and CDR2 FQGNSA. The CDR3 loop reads CASSLRQGQEPLYEQYF. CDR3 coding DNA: TGTGCCAGCAGCCTACGACAGGGCCAAGAACCACTCTACGAGCAGTACTTC.

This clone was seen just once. CDR3 DNA sequence: TGTGCCAGCAGGGACAGTATGAACACTGAAGCTTTCTTT. It yields the protein CASRDSMNTEAFF. The V and J genes are TRBV2 and TRBJ1-1; maybe TRBD1 (6 bases). Between the trimmed V and J ends, which lost 6 bases and 0 bases, there was a span of 8 bases. The CDR3 consists of 13 residues. The germline V gene encodes CDR1 SNHLY and CDR2 FYNNEI. Full variable domain (rest looked up from reference TRBV2 and TRBJ1-1): EPEVTQTPSHQVTQMGQEVILRCVPISNHLYFYWYRQILGQKVEFLVSFYNNEISEKSEIFDDQFSVERPDGSNFTLKIRSTKLEDSAMYFCASRDSMNTEAFFGQGTRLTVV.

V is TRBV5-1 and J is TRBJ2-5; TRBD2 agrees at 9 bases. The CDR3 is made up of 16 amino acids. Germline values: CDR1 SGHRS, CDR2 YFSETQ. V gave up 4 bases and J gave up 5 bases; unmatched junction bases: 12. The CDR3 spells CASSELAGVGRETQYF. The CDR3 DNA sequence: TGCGCCAGCAGCGAATTAGCGGGAGTGGGGCGGGAGACCCAGTACTTC.

The CDR3 region is CASSLSQGVDTGELFF. The CDR3 DNA reads TGTGCCAGCAGCTTATCTCAGGGCGTGGACACCGGGGAGCTGTTTTTT. V gene TRBV11-3 combines with J gene TRBJ2-2; perhaps TRBD1 as D (5 bases). The CDR3 extends over 16 amino acids. Germline V gene sequence: CDR1 SGHNT, CDR2 YENEEA. Trimming shortened V by 2 bases and J by 3 bases, and 13 bases separated the two germline ends.

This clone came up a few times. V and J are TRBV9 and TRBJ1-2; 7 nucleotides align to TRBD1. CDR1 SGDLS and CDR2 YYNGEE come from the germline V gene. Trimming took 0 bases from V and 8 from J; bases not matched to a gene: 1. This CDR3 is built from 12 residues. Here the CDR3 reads CASSVEGAGYTF. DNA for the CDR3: TGTGCCAGCAGCGTAGAGGGGGCAGGCTACACCTTC.

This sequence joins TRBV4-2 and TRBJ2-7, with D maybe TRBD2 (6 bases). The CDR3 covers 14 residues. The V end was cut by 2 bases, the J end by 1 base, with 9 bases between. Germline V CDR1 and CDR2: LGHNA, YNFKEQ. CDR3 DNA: TGTGCCAGCAGCCAACCAGGGACTTCCTACGAGCAGTACTTC. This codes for CASSQPGTSYEQYF.

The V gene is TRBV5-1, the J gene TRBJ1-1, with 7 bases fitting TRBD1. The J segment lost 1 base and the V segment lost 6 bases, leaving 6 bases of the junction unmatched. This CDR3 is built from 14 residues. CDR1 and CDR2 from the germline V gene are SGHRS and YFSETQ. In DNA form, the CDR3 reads TGCGCCAGCAAGCGACAGGGAGAGAACACTGAAGCTTTCTTT. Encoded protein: CASKRQGENTEAFF.

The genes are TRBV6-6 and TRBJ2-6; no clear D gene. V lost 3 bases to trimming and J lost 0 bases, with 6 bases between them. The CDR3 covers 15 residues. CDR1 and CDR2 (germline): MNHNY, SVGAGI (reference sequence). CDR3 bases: TGTGCCAGCAGTTATTGGAGCTCTGGGGCCAACGTCCTGACTTTC. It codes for CASSYWSSGANVLTF.

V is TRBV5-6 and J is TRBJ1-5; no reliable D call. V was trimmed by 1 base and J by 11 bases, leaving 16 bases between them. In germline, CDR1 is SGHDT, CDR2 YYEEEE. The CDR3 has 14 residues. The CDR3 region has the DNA TGTGCCAGCAGCTTGTCGGCGACCACCGGGACCCAGCATTTT. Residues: CASSLSATTGTQHF.

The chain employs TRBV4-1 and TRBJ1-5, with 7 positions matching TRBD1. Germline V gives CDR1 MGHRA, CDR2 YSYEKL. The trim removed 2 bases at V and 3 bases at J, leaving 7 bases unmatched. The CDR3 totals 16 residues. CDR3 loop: CASSQLGQRTNQPQHF. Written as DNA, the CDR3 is TGCGCCAGCAGCCAACTGGGACAGCGGACCAATCAGCCCCAGCATTTT.

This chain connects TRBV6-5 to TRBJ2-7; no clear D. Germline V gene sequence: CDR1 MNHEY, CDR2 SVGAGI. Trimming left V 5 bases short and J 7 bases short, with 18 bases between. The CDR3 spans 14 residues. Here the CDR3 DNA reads TGTGCCAGCAGTCAGGCCCTAATGGTTAGTGAGCAGTACTTC. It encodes CASSQALMVSEQYF.

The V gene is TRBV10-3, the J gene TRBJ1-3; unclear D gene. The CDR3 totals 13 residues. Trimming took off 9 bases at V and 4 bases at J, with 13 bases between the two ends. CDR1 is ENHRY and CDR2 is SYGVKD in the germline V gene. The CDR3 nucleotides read TGTGCCATTCGCGAGGCAGCCGGAAACACCATATATTTT. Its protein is CAIREAAGNTIYF.

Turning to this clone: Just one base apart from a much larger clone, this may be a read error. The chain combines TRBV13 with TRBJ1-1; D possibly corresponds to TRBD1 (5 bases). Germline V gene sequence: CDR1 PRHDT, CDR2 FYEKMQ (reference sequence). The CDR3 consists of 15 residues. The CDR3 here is CPRSFGGPGGTEAFF. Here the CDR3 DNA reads TGTCCCCGCAGCTTCGGGGGACCGGGGGGGACTGAAGCTTTCTTT.

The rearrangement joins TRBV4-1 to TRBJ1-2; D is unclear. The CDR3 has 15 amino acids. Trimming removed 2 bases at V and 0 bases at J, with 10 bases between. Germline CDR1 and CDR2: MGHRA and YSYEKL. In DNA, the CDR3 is TGCGCCAGCAGCCAAAGAACCGGGACTAACTATGGCTACACCTTC. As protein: CASSQRTGTNYGYTF.

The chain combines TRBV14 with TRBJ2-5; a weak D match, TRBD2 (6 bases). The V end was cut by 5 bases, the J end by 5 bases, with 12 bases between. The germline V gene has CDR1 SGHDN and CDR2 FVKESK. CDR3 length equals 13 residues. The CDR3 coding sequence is TGTGCCAGCAGCTCCTTTGGGAGGGAGACCCAGTACTTC. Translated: CASSSFGRETQYF.

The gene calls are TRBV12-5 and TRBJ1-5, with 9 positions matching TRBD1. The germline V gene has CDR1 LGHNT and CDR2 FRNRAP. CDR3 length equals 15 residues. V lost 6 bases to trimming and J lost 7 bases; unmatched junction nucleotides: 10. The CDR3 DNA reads TGTGCTAGTGGACTACCGGGACAGGGCCCCCAGCCCCAGCATTTT. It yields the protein CASGLPGQGPQPQHF.

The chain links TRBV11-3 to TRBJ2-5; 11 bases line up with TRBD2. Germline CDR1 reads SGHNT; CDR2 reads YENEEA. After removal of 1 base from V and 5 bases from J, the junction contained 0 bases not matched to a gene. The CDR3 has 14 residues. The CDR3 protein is CASSLGLAGETQYF. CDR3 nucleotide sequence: TGTGCCAGCAGCTTAGGACTAGCGGGGGAGACCCAGTACTTC.

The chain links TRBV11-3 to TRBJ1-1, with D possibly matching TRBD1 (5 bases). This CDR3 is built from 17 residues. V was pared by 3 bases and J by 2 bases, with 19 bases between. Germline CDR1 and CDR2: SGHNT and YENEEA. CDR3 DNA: TGTGCCAGCAGCTTGAGGGAGGGACGGGGAGGAAACACTGAAGCTTTCTTT. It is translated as CASSLREGRGGNTEAFF.

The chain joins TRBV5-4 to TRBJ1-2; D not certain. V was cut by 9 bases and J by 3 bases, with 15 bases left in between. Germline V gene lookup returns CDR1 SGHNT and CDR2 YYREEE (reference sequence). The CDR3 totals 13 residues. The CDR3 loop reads CATRQEIYYGYTF. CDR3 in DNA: TGTGCCACCCGACAAGAAATATACTATGGCTACACCTTC.

The CDR3 sequence: CASSTPGQASLYGYTF. The CDR3 region has the DNA TGTGCCAGCAGCACACCGGGACAGGCCTCCCTCTATGGCTACACCTTC. The J gene is TRBJ1-2, the V gene TRBV4-2; 8 bases line up with TRBD1. This CDR3 comprises 16 residues. Looked up from germline, CDR1 is LGHNA and CDR2 is YNFKEQ. Unmatched junction bases numbered 12, after V lost 5 bases and J lost 4 bases.

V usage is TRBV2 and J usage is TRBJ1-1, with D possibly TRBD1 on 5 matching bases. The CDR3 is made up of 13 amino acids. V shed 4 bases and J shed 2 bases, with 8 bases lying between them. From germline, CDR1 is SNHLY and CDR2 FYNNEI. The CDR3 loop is CASSAGTNTEAFF. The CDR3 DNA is TGTGCCAGCAGTGCCGGGACTAACACTGAAGCTTTCTTT.

In nucleotides, the CDR3 is TGTGCCAGCGGGTCCCCCGGGAGCTCCTACGAGCAGTACTTC. This sequence encodes CASGSPGSSYEQYF. The chain is built from TRBV25-1 and TRBJ2-7, with a weak D call TRBD2 (6 bases). Per the germline V gene, CDR1 is MGHDK and CDR2 is SYGVNS. The CDR3 loop spans 14 amino acids. V lost 8 bases and J 0 bases, leaving 14 bases between the germline ends.

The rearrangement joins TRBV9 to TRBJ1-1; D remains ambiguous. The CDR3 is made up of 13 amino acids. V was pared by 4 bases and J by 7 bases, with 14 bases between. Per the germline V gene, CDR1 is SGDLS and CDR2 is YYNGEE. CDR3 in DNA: TGTGCCAGCAGCCTCGGGGATCGGAGTGAAGCTTTCTTT. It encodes CASSLGDRSEAFF.

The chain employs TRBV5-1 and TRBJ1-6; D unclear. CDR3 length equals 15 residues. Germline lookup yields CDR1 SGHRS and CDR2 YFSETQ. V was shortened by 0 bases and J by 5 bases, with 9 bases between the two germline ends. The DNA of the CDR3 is TGCGCCAGCAGCTTGGGTACGGGTCATAATTCACCCCTCCACTTT. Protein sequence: CASSLGTGHNSPLHF.

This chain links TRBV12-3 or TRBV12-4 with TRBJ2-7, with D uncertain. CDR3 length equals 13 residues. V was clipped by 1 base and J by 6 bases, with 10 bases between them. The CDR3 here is CASSLGRVREQYF. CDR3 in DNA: TGTGCCAGCAGTTTAGGACGGGTCCGCGAGCAGTACTTC.

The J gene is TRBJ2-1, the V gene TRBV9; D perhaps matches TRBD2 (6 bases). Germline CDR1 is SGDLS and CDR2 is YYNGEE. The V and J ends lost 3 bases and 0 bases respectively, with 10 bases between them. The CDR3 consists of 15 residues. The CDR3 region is CASSADGSSYNEQFF. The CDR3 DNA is TGTGCCAGCAGCGCTGACGGGAGCTCCTACAATGAGCAGTTCTTC.

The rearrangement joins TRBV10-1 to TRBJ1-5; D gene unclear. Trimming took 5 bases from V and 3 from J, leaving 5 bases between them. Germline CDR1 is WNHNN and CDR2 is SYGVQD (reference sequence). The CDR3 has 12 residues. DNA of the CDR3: TGCGCCAGCAGTCATTCCAATCAGCCCCAGCATTTT. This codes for CASSHSNQPQHF.

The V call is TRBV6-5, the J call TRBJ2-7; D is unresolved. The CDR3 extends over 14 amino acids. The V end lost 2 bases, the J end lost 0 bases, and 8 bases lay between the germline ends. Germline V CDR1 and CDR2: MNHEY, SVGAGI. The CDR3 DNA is TGTGCCAGCAGTTACGAGGCGGACTCCTACGAGCAGTACTTC. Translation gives CASSYEADSYEQYF.

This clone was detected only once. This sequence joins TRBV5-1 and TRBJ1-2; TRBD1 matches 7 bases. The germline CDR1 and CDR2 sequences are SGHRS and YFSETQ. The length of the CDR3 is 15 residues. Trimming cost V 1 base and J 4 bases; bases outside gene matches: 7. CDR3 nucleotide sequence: TGCGCCAGCAGCTTGCCCGGGACAGCTAGCTATGGCTACACCTTC. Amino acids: CASSLPGTASYGYTF.

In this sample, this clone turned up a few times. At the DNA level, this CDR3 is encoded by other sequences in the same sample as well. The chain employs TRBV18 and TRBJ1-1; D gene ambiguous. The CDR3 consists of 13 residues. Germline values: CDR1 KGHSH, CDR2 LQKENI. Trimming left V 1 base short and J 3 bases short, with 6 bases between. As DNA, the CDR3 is TGTGCCAGCTCACCACGCCGCGACACTGAAGCTTTCTTT. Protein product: CASSPRRDTEAFF.

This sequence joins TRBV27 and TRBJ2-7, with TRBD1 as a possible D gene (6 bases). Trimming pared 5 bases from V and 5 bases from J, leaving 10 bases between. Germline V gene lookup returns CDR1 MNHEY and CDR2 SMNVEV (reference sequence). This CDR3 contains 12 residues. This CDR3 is CASSPQGHEQYF. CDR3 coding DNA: TGTGCCAGCAGTCCTCAGGGGCACGAGCAGTACTTC.

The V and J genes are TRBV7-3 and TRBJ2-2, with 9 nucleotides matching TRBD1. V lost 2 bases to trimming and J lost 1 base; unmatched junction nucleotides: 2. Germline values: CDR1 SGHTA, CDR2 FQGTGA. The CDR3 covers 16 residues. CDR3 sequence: CASSLGGQGNTGELFF. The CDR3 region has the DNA TGTGCCAGCAGCTTAGGGGGACAGGGGAACACCGGGGAGCTGTTTTTT. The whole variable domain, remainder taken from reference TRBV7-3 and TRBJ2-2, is GAGVSQTPSNKVTEKGKYVELRCDPISGHTALYWYRQSLGQGPEFLIYFQGTGAADDSGLPNDRFFAVRPEGSVSTLKIQRTERGDSAVYLCASSLGGQGNTGELFFGEGSRLTVL.